One sample yielded the 21 T cell receptor beta chains listed below, sequenced in a study of blood T cell repertoires in COVID-19. Clones were read by immunoSEQ multiplex PCR, and TCRdb kept only the in-frame ones, dropping some. The table records 200,000 to 250,000 clones, around 85% of them present only once. The specimen was peripheral blood. Receptor source: a woman aged 25 to 39 who had recovered from COVID-19.

The chain recombines TRBV10-3 with TRBJ1-2, with D uncertain. V lost 2 bases, J lost 4 bases, and 11 bases lay in between. This CDR3 contains 14 residues. CDR1 and CDR2 (germline): ENHRY, SYGVKD. The CDR3 sequence is CAISELARSYGYTF. DNA for the CDR3: TGTGCCATCAGTGAGCTCGCTAGGTCCTATGGCTACACCTTC.

V gene TRBV29-1 combines with J gene TRBJ1-3; D not resolved. CDR3 length equals 14 residues. Between the trimmed V and J ends, which lost 6 bases and 2 bases, there was a span of 14 bases. Per the germline V gene, CDR1 is SQVTM and CDR2 is ANQGSEA. CDR3 sequence (DNA): TGCAGCGTCCAGGCAGATGAGCCTGGAAACACCATATATTTT. Encoded protein: CSVQADEPGNTIYF.

To note about this clone: One end of the junction fails to match germline, which may point to a read error. J is TRBJ2-7 and V is TRBV6-5; 11 bases align to TRBD2. Per the germline V gene, CDR1 is MNHEY and CDR2 is SVGAGI. The CDR3 runs to 15 residues. The CDR3 is CASRYSSGGIYEQYF. CDR3 DNA sequence: TGTGCCAGCAGATACTCTAGCGGGGGGATATACGAGCAGTACTTC.

This chain uses TRBV13 with TRBJ2-2, with 9 bases matching TRBD2. The length of the CDR3 is 22 residues. CDR1 is PRHDT, CDR2 FYEKMQ, per germline (reference sequence). Trimming took 4 bases from V and 4 from J; bases not matched to a gene: 25. CDR3 bases: TGTGCCAGCAGCTCCCTCCCGAGGTCTAGCGGGGAAACCCAGACGAGCACCGGGGAGCTGTTTTTT. This gives the protein CASSSLPRSSGETQTSTGELFF.

The V and J genes are TRBV3-1 (or the pseudogene TRBV3-2) and TRBJ1-2, with D maybe TRBD1 (5 bases). The CDR3 has 15 amino acids. Germline V gene sequence: CDR1 LGHDT, CDR2 YNNKEL (reference sequence). The V and J ends lost 3 bases and 5 bases respectively, with 16 bases between them. CDR3 sequence reads: CASSQGSTAKYGYTF. The DNA of the CDR3 is TGTGCCAGCAGCCAGGGATCGACAGCCAAATATGGCTACACCTTC.

The rearrangement links TRBV27 to TRBJ2-7; 9 nucleotides line up with TRBD1. CDR3 size: 16 residues. The V and J ends lost 0 bases and 4 bases, in that order; junction bases with no gene match: 7. Germline V gene lookup returns CDR1 MNHEY and CDR2 SMNVEV (reference sequence). The CDR3 DNA reads TGTGCCAGCAGTTTATCCGCCGGGACAGGGCCTTACGAGCAGTACTTC. This sequence encodes CASSLSAGTGPYEQYF.

The chain employs TRBV30 and TRBJ1-6, with TRBD1 matching 7 bases. CDR1 and CDR2 (germline): GTSNPN, SVGIG (reference sequence). The CDR3 contains 14 residues. Unmatched junction bases numbered 4, after V lost 0 bases and J lost 8 bases. CDR3 sequence (DNA): TGTGCCTGGAGTGTTGGTCAGGGGGATTCACCCCTCCACTTT. Encoded protein: CAWSVGQGDSPLHF.

CDR3 DNA: TGTGCCAGCAGCTTATCTTCCGGGGTGTCCTACAATGAGCAGTTCTTC. This gives the protein CASSLSSGVSYNEQFF. The rearrangement uses TRBV7-3 and TRBJ2-1; possible D gene TRBD2, 5 bases. There are 16 residues in the CDR3. Germline values: CDR1 SGHTA, CDR2 FQGTGA. V shed 2 bases and J shed 1 base, with 12 bases lying between them.

This rearrangement joins TRBV27 to TRBJ1-2; D may be TRBD1 (6 bases). Germline V gene data show CDR1 as MNHEY and CDR2 as SMNVEV (reference sequence). Trimming left V 5 bases short and J 1 base short, with 26 bases between. The CDR3 consists of 19 residues. The CDR3 DNA reads as TGTGCCAGCAGTCAAACCCCCCCGACAGGCGAGGTGGGTAACTATGGCTACACCTTC. This encodes CASSQTPPTGEVGNYGYTF.

This chain connects TRBV11-2 to TRBJ2-1, with TRBD2 matching over 10 bases. V dropped 2 bases and J dropped 7; count of bases not matched to a gene: 2. The germline gives CDR1 SGHAT, CDR2 FQNNGV. The CDR3 is 14 amino acids. The CDR3 reads CASSLQLAGNEQFF. The CDR3 nucleotides are TGTGCCAGCAGCTTACAACTAGCGGGGAATGAGCAGTTCTTC. Complete variable domain (other parts from reference TRBV11-2 and TRBJ2-1): EAGVAQSPRYKIIEKRQSVAFWCNPISGHATLYWYQQILGQGPKLLIQFQNNGVVDDSQLPKDRFSAERLKGVDSTLKIQPAKLEDSAVYLCASSLQLAGNEQFFGPGTRLTVL.

CDR3 sequence: CASSQGRGNQETQYF. DNA for the CDR3: TGTGCCAGCAGCCAAGGTAGGGGGAACCAAGAGACCCAGTACTTC. The chain is built from TRBV4-2 and TRBJ2-5; weak D call: TRBD1 (6 bases). The CDR3 sequence is 15 residues long. V was trimmed by 1 base and J by 0 bases, leaving 9 bases between them. From germline, CDR1 is LGHNA and CDR2 YNFKEQ.

This chain uses TRBV14 with TRBJ1-1, with D tentatively TRBD1 (6 bases). The CDR3 contains 14 residues. The V end was cut by 5 bases, the J end by 1 base, with 11 bases between. Germline lookup yields CDR1 SGHDN and CDR2 FVKESK. The CDR3 DNA is TGTGCCAGCAGCACCAAGACAGGGAACACTGAAGCTTTCTTT. It yields the protein CASSTKTGNTEAFF.

V gene TRBV3-1 (or the pseudogene TRBV3-2) combines with J gene TRBJ2-2; TRBD2 might be the D (6 bases). V lost 0 bases, J lost 4 bases, and 15 bases lay in between. The CDR3 runs to 17 residues. Germline lookup yields CDR1 LGHDT and CDR2 YNNKEL (reference sequence). The CDR3 reads CASSQEGGIYFTGELFF. In nucleotides, the CDR3 is TGTGCCAGCAGCCAAGAAGGAGGGATATATTTCACCGGGGAGCTGTTTTTT.

V is TRBV27 and J is TRBJ1-2; 7 bases are a match to TRBD1. CDR3 size: 14 residues. V shed 5 bases and J 6 bases; nucleotides not matched to a gene: 9. CDR1 MNHEY and CDR2 SMNVEV come from the germline V gene (reference sequence). The CDR3 bases are TGTGCCAGCAGTCCTGCCGGGACAGTAAATGGCTACACCTTC. Its protein product is CASSPAGTVNGYTF.

V gene TRBV7-9 combines with J gene TRBJ1-1; 7 nucleotides agree with TRBD1. V lost 3 bases, J lost 3 bases, and 4 bases stayed unmatched. The CDR3 loop spans 14 amino acids. The V gene's germline CDR1 is SEHNR and CDR2 FQNEAQ (reference sequence). The CDR3: CASSLGRGDTEAFF. The DNA for the CDR3 is TGTGCCAGCAGCTTGGGCAGGGGGGACACTGAAGCTTTCTTT.

This clone came up once. The chain combines TRBV27 with TRBJ2-2, with 8 bases fitting TRBD2. In germline, CDR1 is MNHEY, CDR2 SMNVEV (reference sequence). The J segment lost 3 bases and the V segment lost 5 bases, leaving 11 bases of the junction unmatched. The CDR3 totals 17 residues. This chain's CDR3 is CASSPSRERGYTGELFF. CDR3 DNA: TGTGCCAGCAGTCCCTCTAGGGAGCGGGGGTACACCGGGGAGCTGTTTTTT.

The chain uses TRBV19 and TRBJ2-7; TRBD1 matches 7 bases. Per the germline V gene, CDR1 is LNHDA and CDR2 is SQIVND (reference sequence). This CDR3 has 15 residues. Germline trimming cut 3 bases from V and 4 bases from J; bases unmatched to any gene: 9. DNA of the CDR3: TGTGCCAGTAGTATTGGGTCGGGGACAGAATACGAGCAGTACTTC. This codes for CASSIGSGTEYEQYF.

This clone was detected once. V gene TRBV5-1 combines with J gene TRBJ2-3; 12 bases map to TRBD2. Unmatched junction bases numbered 10, after V lost 0 bases and J lost 2 bases. Germline CDR1 and CDR2: SGHRS and YFSETQ. CDR3 length: 19 residues. The CDR3, as DNA: TGCGCCAGCAGCTTGGGCCTAGCGGGGGGGCGGACCCCCACAGATACGCAGTATTTT. Translation gives CASSLGLAGGRTPTDTQYF.

This sequence joins TRBV11-2 and TRBJ2-2, with 7 nucleotides matching TRBD2. After removal of 8 bases from V and 5 bases from J, the junction contained 11 bases not matched to a gene. CDR3 length equals 15 residues. Germline-derived CDR1 and CDR2 are SGHAT and FQNNGV. CDR3 protein: CASLRPGGKTGELFF. In nucleotides, the CDR3 is TGTGCCAGCCTCCGCCCGGGGGGTAAAACCGGGGAGCTGTTTTTT.

V gene TRBV7-9 combines with J gene TRBJ2-1; TRBD2 agrees at 13 bases. This CDR3 comprises 15 residues. The ends lost 7 bases at V and 9 bases at J; junction bases unmatched: 9. Germline V CDR1 and CDR2: SEHNR, FQNEAQ (reference sequence). The CDR3 DNA reads as TGTGCCAGCAAACTAGCGGGGGGGCGGTTCGGTGAGCAGTTCTTC. Its protein product is CASKLAGGRFGEQFF. Looking up the rest from reference TRBV7-9 and TRBJ2-1 gives the full variable domain: DTGVSQNPRHKITKRGQNVTFRCDPISEHNRLYWYRQTLGQGPEFLTYFQNEAQLEKSRLLSDRFSAERPKGSFSTLEIQRTEQGDSAMYLCASKLAGGRFGEQFFGPGTRLTVL.

This chain joins TRBV7-8 and TRBJ2-7; TRBD1 aligns across 9 bases. The CDR3 runs 18 residues. The V and J ends lost 0 bases and 0 bases, in that order; junction bases with no gene match: 9. Per germline, CDR1 SGHVS and CDR2 FQNEAQ. The CDR3 here is CASSLAGTGTGNSYEQYF. The CDR3 nucleotides are TGTGCCAGCAGCTTAGCTGGAACCGGGACAGGGAACTCCTACGAGCAGTACTTC.